The 24 T cell receptor beta chains given below trace back to one sample, sequenced in a study of blood T cell repertoires in COVID-19. The protocol was immunoSEQ multiplex PCR, while the TCRdb copy is restricted to in-frame clones and leaves out a portion. Of some 170,000 clones in the sample, roughly 87% are singletons; the top ten hold around 1.2%. Material for sequencing was PBMCs or T cells enriched from blood (not recorded which). All receptors come from a human donor with acute COVID-19. The donor label of this sample is uncertain.

The chain employs TRBV5-1 and TRBJ1-2; TRBD1 matches 9 bases. CDR3 length: 13 residues. The V segment lost 6 bases and the J segment 4 bases; nucleotides outside the gene matches: 4. Germline V gene data show CDR1 as SGHRS and CDR2 as YFSETQ. The CDR3 nucleotides are TGCGCCAGCACCGTGACAGGGGGCTATGGCTACACCTTC. It translates to CASTVTGGYGYTF.

The V call is TRBV14, the J call TRBJ2-7, with 7 bases aligning to TRBD1. The CDR3 spans 14 residues. The germline CDR1 and CDR2 sequences are SGHDN and FVKESK. V shed 1 base and J 0 bases; nucleotides not matched to a gene: 0. This chain's CDR3 is CASSQGTGSYEQYF. DNA for the CDR3: TGTGCCAGCAGCCAAGGGACAGGCTCCTACGAGCAGTACTTC.

The sample holds one count of this clone. The chain links TRBV5-6 to TRBJ1-2; TRBD1 might be the D (6 bases). V lost 4 bases and J lost 4, with 8 bases in between. The germline V gene has CDR1 SGHDT and CDR2 YYEEEE. The CDR3 totals 12 residues. The CDR3 nucleotides are TGTGCCAGCAGCAGAGGGGGCTATGGCTACACCTTC. It yields the protein CASSRGGYGYTF.

This chain links TRBV9 with TRBJ2-3, with TRBD1 matching over 7 bases. Germline V gene data show CDR1 as SGDLS and CDR2 as YYNGEE. The CDR3 runs 16 residues. V trimming: 0 bases; J trimming: 2 bases; junction bases outside the gene matches: 6. Written as DNA, the CDR3 is TGTGCCAGCAGCGTAGCAGGGGGAACACTCACAGATACGCAGTATTTT. Its translation: CASSVAGGTLTDTQYF.

The genes are TRBV7-8 and TRBJ2-7; TRBD1 aligns across 8 bases. This CDR3 spans 14 amino acids. V trimming: 5 bases; J trimming: 2 bases; junction bases outside the gene matches: 5. CDR1 is SGHVS, CDR2 FQNEAQ, per germline. The CDR3 reads CASSPRTGPYEQYF. The CDR3, as DNA: TGTGCCAGCAGCCCTCGGACAGGGCCCTACGAGCAGTACTTC.

V gene TRBV19 combines with J gene TRBJ2-3, with a tentative D call TRBD2 (5 bases). The CDR3 runs to 14 residues. Germline CDR1 LNHDA, CDR2 SQIVND (reference sequence). Trimming left V 1 base short and J 0 bases short, with 5 bases between. The CDR3 here is CASSIGTSTDTQYF. In DNA form, the CDR3 reads TGTGCCAGTAGTATAGGGACTAGCACAGATACGCAGTATTTT.

This chain links TRBV4-3 with TRBJ1-2; D is undetermined. CDR3 size: 15 residues. Trimming cost V 0 bases and J 6 bases, with 14 bases left between them. CDR1 and CDR2 from the germline V gene are LGHNA and YSLEER. The CDR3 reads CASSQEGKAGHGYTF. CDR3 bases: TGCGCCAGCAGCCAAGAGGGGAAGGCGGGCCATGGCTACACCTTC.

The rearrangement uses TRBV6-5 and TRBJ2-7; 9 nucleotides align to TRBD2. Looked up from germline, CDR1 is MNHEY and CDR2 is SVGAGI. J lost 0 bases, V lost 5 bases, and 2 bases had no gene match. The CDR3 spans 14 residues. The CDR3 is CASSSGGSSYEQYF. In nucleotides, the CDR3 is TGTGCCAGCAGTAGCGGGGGGAGCTCCTACGAGCAGTACTTC.

The chain carries TRBV6-5 and TRBJ2-1, with 7 bases identical to TRBD1. There are 16 residues in the CDR3. Germline lookup yields CDR1 MNHEY and CDR2 SVGAGI. The J segment lost 3 bases and the V segment lost 1 base, leaving 6 bases of the junction unmatched. The CDR3 region is CASSYFSGQVYNEQFF. The CDR3 DNA is TGTGCCAGCAGTTACTTCTCCGGACAGGTCTACAATGAGCAGTTCTTC.

The chain recombines TRBV9 with TRBJ1-3; the D is unclear. Trimming shortened V by 0 bases and J by 2 bases, and 15 bases separated the two germline ends. There are 17 residues in the CDR3. Germline CDR1 and CDR2: SGDLS and YYNGEE. CDR3 DNA sequence: TGTGCCAGCAGCGTAGCGTCCGGGAACTGGCCTGGAAACACCATATATTTT. As protein: CASSVASGNWPGNTIYF.

This clone was seen once. The V gene is TRBV5-1, the J gene TRBJ2-7; 8 bases are shared with TRBD1. J gave up 4 bases and V 0 bases, and 3 bases lay outside the gene matches. The CDR3 sequence is 14 residues long. Germline V gene data show CDR1 as SGHRS and CDR2 as YFSETQ. In nucleotides, the CDR3 is TGCGCCAGCAGCTTGGTCGGACAGGGATACGAGCAGTACTTC. Translation: CASSLVGQGYEQYF.

The V gene is TRBV10-3, the J gene TRBJ1-2; weak D call: TRBD1 (5 bases). Germline V lookup: CDR1 ENHRY, CDR2 SYGVKD. This CDR3 has 13 residues. V lost 3 bases, J lost 3 bases, and 8 bases lay in between. The CDR3 DNA follows: TGTGCCATCAGTGAAGGGGCGTACTATGGCTACACCTTC. Protein product: CAISEGAYYGYTF.

The V gene is TRBV6-5, the J gene TRBJ1-3; TRBD1 is a possible D gene (5 bases). The CDR3 is 15 residues long. The germline V gene encodes CDR1 MNHEY and CDR2 SVGAGI. V was shortened by 0 bases and J by 4 bases, with 10 bases between the two germline ends. CDR3 amino acids: CASSYSPGSGNTIYF. The CDR3 DNA is TGTGCCAGCAGTTACTCGCCAGGGTCCGGAAACACCATATATTTT.

This sequence joins TRBV20-1 and TRBJ1-1, with D possibly being TRBD1 (6 bases). CDR1 and CDR2 (germline): DFQATT, SNEGSKA (reference sequence). This CDR3 comprises 11 residues. Trimming pared 6 bases from V and 3 bases from J, leaving 8 bases between. This chain's CDR3 is CSARQDTEAFF. DNA for the CDR3: TGCAGTGCCAGACAGGACACTGAAGCTTTCTTT.

This clone has a handful of counts. The genes are TRBV29-1 and TRBJ2-7; 7 bases are a match to TRBD1. CDR3 length: 12 amino acids. Trimming at V came to 7 bases and at J to 2 bases, leaving 5 bases not matched to a gene. CDR1 and CDR2 (germline): SQVTM, ANQGSEA. CDR3 amino acids: CSGGQPPYEQYF. CDR3 in DNA: TGCAGCGGGGGACAGCCTCCCTACGAGCAGTACTTC.

This sequence joins TRBV7-9 and TRBJ2-7; D not resolved. From germline, CDR1 is SEHNR and CDR2 FQNEAQ (reference sequence). V lost 3 bases, J lost 6 bases, and 9 bases lay in between. This CDR3 region has 12 residues. CDR3 protein: CASSFTGIEQYF. Here the CDR3 DNA reads TGTGCCAGCAGCTTTACGGGTATCGAGCAGTACTTC.

The chain combines TRBV19 with TRBJ2-1; D possibly corresponds to TRBD2 (6 bases). Germline V gene sequence: CDR1 LNHDA, CDR2 SQIVND (reference sequence). The CDR3 has 15 amino acids. The V gene lost 6 bases and the J gene lost 4 bases, with 16 bases spanning the gap. The chain's CDR3 is CASSPIAGIYNEQFF. The CDR3 DNA sequence: TGTGCCAGTAGCCCCATCGCGGGGATATACAATGAGCAGTTCTTC.

J is TRBJ2-3 and V is TRBV24-1; a possible D gene is TRBD1 (6 bases). V lost 7 bases to trimming and J lost 4 bases, with 11 bases between them. The CDR3 loop spans 13 amino acids. CDR1 KGHDR and CDR2 SFDVKD come from the germline V gene. The CDR3: CATRVGGADTQYF. The CDR3 DNA follows: TGTGCCACCAGGGTTGGGGGCGCAGATACGCAGTATTTT.

The rearrangement links TRBV5-1 to TRBJ1-1, with 9 bases matching TRBD1. CDR3 length: 14 residues. Trimming took 2 bases from V and 6 from J; bases not matched to a gene: 5. Germline CDR1 and CDR2: SGHRS and YFSETQ. The CDR3 loop is CASSLGQGQAEAFF. In nucleotides, the CDR3 is TGCGCCAGCAGCTTAGGACAGGGGCAGGCTGAAGCTTTCTTT.

The chain uses TRBV7-9 and TRBJ2-5; D remains unclear. Judging by the DNA end, TRBJ2-7 fits better; the J call may be wrong. Per germline, CDR1 SEHNR and CDR2 FQNEAQ (reference sequence). This CDR3 is built from 12 residues. The CDR3 loop reads CASSLGYYEQYF. The CDR3, as DNA: TGTGCCAGCAGCTTAGGTTACTACGAGCAGTACTTC.

This sequence joins TRBV30 and TRBJ2-7, with a weak D call TRBD2 (5 bases). V was cut by 0 bases and J by 2 bases, with 8 bases left in between. CDR1 and CDR2 (germline): GTSNPN, SVGIG (reference sequence). There are 13 residues in the CDR3. CDR3 sequence reads: CAWSVGLTYEQYF. The CDR3 coding sequence is TGTGCCTGGAGTGTCGGACTGACCTACGAGCAGTACTTC.

The chain recombines TRBV2 with TRBJ2-7; D is perhaps TRBD1 (6 bases). Germline CDR1 SNHLY, CDR2 FYNNEI. There are 15 residues in the CDR3. With 1 base removed from V and 0 bases from J, the gap between germline ends came to 10 bases. The CDR3 sequence: CASSEDRVLSYEQYF. CDR3 DNA: TGTGCCAGCAGTGAAGACAGGGTCCTCTCCTACGAGCAGTACTTC.

CDR3 loop: CASSQELLMAGDYYEQYF. The DNA for the CDR3 is TGTGCCAGCAGCCAAGAATTGCTGATGGCGGGGGACTACTACGAGCAGTACTTC. V gene TRBV4-2 combines with J gene TRBJ2-7, with TRBD2 matching 7 bases. The junction had 14 bases not matched to a gene; V was cut back by 0 bases and J by 3 bases. Germline CDR1 reads LGHNA; CDR2 reads YNFKEQ. The CDR3 covers 18 residues.

There are a few counts of this clone. The chain combines TRBV10-3 with TRBJ1-5; a weak D match, TRBD1 (6 bases). The CDR3 is 13 residues long. V was clipped by 6 bases and J by 3 bases, with 9 bases between them. Germline V gene lookup returns CDR1 ENHRY and CDR2 SYGVKD. CDR3: CAIRQGTNQPQHF. CDR3 in DNA: TGTGCCATCAGACAGGGAACCAATCAGCCCCAGCATTTT.